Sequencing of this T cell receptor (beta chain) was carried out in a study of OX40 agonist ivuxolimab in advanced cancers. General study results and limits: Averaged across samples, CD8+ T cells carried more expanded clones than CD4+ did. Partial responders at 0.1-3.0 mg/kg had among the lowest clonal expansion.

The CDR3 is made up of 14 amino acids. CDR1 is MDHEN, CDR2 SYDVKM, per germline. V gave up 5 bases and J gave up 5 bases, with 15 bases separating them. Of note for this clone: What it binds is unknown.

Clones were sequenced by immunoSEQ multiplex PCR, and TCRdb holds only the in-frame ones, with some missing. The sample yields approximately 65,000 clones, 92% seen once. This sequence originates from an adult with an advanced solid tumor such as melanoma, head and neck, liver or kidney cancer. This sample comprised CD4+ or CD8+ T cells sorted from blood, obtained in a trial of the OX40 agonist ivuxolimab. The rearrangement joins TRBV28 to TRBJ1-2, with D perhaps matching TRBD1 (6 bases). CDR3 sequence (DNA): TGTGCCAGCAGTCCAATGGGGGGCGGGTATGGCTACACCTTC. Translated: CASSPMGGGYGYTF.